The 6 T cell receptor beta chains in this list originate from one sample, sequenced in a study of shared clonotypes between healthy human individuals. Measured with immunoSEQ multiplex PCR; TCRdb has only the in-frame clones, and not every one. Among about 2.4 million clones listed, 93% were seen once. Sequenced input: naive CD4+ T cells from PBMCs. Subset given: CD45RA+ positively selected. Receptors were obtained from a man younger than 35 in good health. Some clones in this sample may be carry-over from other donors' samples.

CDR3 protein: CASSAGQLGNTIYF. CDR3 sequence (DNA): TGCGCCAGCAGCGCGGGACAGCTAGGAAACACCATATATTTT. The J gene is TRBJ1-3, the V gene TRBV5-1; 7 nucleotides line up with TRBD1. CDR3 size: 14 residues. CDR1 and CDR2 (germline): SGHRS, YFSETQ. J lost 4 bases, V lost 4 bases, and 5 bases had no gene match.

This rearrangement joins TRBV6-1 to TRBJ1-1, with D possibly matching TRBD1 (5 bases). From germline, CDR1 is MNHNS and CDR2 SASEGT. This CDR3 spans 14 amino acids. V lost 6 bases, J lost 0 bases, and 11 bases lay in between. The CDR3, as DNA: TGTGCCAGCAGCGCCGTGGGGGTGAACACTGAAGCTTTCTTT. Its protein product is CASSAVGVNTEAFF.

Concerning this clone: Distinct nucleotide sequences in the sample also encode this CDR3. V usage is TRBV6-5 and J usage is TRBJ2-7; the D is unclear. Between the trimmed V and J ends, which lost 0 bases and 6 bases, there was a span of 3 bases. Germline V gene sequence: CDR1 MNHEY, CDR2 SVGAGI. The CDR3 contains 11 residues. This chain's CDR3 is CASSYSGEQYF. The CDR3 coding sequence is TGTGCCAGCAGTTACTCGGGCGAGCAGTACTTC.

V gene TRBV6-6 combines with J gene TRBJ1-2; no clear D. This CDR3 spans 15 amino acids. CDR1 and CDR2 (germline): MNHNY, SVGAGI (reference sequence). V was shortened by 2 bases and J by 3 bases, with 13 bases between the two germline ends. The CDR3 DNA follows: TGTGCCAGCAGTTACGGCAGATCGGGAGACTATGGCTACACCTTC. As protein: CASSYGRSGDYGYTF.

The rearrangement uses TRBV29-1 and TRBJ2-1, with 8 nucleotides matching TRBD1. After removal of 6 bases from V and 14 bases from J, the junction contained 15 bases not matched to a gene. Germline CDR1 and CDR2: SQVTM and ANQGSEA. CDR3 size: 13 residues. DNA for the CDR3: TGCAGCGTAAGAACTGATCAGGGGGCCCGTGAGTTCTTC. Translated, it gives CSVRTDQGAREFF.

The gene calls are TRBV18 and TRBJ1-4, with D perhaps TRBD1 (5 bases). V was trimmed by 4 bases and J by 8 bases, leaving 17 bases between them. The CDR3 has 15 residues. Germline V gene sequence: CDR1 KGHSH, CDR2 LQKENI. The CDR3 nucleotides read TGTGCCAGCTCACAGCGGAGGGACGGCGGGGAAAAACTGTTTTTT. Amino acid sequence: CASSQRRDGGEKLFF.